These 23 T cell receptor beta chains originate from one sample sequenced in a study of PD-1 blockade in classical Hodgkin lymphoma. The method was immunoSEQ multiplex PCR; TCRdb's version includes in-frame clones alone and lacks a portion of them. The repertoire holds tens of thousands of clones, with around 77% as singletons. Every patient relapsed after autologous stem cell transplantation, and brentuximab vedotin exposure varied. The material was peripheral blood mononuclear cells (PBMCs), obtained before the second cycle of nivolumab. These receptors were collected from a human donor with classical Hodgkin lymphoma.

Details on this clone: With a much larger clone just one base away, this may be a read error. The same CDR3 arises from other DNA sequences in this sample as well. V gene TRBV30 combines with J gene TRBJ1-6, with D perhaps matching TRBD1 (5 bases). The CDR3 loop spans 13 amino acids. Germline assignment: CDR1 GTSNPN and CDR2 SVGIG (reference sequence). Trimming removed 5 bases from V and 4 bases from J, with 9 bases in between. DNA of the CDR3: TGTGCCTGGGGGAACAGGTATAATTCACCCCTCCACTTT. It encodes CAWGNRYNSPLHF.

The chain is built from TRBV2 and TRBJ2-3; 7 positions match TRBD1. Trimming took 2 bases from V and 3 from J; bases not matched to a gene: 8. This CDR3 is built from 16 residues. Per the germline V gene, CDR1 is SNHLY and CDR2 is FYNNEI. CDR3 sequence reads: CASSEYRGRGTDTQYF. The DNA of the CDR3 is TGTGCCAGCAGTGAATATCGTGGCAGGGGGACAGATACGCAGTATTTT.

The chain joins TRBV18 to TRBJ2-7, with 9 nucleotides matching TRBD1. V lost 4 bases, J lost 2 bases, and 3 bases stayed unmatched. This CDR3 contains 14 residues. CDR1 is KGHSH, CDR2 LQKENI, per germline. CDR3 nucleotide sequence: TGTGCCAGCTCACAAGGACAGGGGCCCTACGAGCAGTACGTC. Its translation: CASSQGQGPYEQYV.

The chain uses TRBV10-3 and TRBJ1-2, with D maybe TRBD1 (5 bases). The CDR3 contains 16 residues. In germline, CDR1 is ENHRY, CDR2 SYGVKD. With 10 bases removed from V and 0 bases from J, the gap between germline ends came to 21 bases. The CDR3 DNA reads TGTGCCACCCTGGGGGAGGGGAGCCAAGCTAACTATGGCTACACCTTC. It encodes CATLGEGSQANYGYTF.

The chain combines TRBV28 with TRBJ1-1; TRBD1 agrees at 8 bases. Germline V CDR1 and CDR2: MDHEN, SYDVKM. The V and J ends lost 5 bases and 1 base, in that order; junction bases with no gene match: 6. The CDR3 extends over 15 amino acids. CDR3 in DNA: TGTGCCAGCAGTCTCTTAGGGACAGGGAACACTGAAGCTTTCTTT. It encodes CASSLLGTGNTEAFF.

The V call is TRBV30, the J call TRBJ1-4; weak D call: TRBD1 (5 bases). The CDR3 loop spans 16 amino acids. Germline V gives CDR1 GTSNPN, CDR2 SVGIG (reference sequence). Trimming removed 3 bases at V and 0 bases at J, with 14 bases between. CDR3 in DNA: TGTGCCTGGAGACGACCGGGGGGATCAACTAATGAAAAACTGTTTTTT. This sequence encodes CAWRRPGGSTNEKLFF.

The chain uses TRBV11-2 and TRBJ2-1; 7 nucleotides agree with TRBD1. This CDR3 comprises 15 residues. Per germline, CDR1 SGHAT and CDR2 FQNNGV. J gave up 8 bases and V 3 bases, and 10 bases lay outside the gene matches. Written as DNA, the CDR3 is TGTGCCAGCAGCTTCAAGACAGGGTTTATCGATGAGCAGTTCTTC. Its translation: CASSFKTGFIDEQFF.

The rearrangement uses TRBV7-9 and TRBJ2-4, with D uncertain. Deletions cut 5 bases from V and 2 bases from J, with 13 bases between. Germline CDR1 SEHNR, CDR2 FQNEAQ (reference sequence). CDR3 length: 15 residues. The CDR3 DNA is TGTGCCAGCAGCGTCCAGCAGTTGTCCAAAAACATTCAGTACTTC. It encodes CASSVQQLSKNIQYF.

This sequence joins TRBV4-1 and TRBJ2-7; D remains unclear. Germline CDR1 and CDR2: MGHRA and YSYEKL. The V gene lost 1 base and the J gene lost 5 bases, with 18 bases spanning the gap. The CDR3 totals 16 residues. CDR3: CASSQGMAGRNNEQYF. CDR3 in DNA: TGCGCCAGCAGCCAAGGAATGGCTGGTCGCAATAACGAGCAGTACTTC.

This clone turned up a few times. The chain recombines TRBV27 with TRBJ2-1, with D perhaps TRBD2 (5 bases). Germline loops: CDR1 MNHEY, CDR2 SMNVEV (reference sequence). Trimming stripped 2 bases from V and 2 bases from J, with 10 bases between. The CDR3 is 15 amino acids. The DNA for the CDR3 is TGTGCCAGCAGTTTACGGGGTTTAGCCTACAATGAGCAGTTCTTC. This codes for CASSLRGLAYNEQFF.

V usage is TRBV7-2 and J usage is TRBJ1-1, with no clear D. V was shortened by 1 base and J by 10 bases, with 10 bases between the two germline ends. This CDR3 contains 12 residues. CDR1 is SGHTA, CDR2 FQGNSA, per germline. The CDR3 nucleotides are TGTGCCAGCAGCTTAGGGACGGGAGTAGCTTTCTTT. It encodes CASSLGTGVAFF.

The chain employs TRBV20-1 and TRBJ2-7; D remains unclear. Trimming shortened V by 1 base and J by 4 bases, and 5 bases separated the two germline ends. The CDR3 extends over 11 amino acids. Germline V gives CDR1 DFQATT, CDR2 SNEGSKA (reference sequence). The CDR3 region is CSARGEYEQYV. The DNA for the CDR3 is TGCAGTGCTAGAGGAGAGTACGAGCAGTACGTC.

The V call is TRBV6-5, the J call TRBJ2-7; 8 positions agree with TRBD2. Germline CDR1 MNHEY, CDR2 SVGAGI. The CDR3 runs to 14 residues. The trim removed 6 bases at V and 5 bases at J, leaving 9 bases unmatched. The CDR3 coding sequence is TGTGCCAGCAGCTTTAGCGGGGCCATCCACGAGCAGTACTTC. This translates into CASSFSGAIHEQYF.

The CDR3: CASSLRTRGLRETQYF. CDR3 DNA sequence: TGTGCCAGCAGCTTAAGGACCCGCGGGTTGCGGGAGACCCAGTACTTC. V usage is TRBV5-6 and J usage is TRBJ2-5, with D possibly being TRBD2 (5 bases). Trimming stripped 2 bases from V and 5 bases from J, with 19 bases between. CDR1 and CDR2 (germline): SGHDT, YYEEEE. This CDR3 has 16 residues.

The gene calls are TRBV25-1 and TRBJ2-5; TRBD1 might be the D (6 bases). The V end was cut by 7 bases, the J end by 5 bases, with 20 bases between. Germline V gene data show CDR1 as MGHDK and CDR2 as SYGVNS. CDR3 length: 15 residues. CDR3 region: CASTSRGIGWETQYF. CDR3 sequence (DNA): TGTGCCAGCACGAGCAGGGGTATCGGTTGGGAGACCCAGTACTTC.

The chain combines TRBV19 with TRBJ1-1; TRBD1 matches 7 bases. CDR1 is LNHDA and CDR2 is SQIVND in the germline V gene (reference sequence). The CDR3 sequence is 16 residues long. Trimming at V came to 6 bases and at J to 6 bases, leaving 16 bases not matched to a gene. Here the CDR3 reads CASSTNPTGRGAEAFF. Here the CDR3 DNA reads TGTGCCAGTAGCACCAACCCGACAGGGCGGGGTGCTGAAGCTTTCTTT.

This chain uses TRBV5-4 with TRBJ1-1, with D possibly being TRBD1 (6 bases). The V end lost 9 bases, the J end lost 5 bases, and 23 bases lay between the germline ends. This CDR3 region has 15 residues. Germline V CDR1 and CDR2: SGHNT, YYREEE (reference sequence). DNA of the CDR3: TGTGCCACCATTGTCCTACAGGGAAGTAGGACTGAAGCTTTCTTT. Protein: CATIVLQGSRTEAFF.

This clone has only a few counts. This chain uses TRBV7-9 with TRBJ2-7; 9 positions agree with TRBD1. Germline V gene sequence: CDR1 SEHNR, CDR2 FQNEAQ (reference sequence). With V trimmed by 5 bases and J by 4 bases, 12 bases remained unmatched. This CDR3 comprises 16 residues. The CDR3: CASSPRGGQGGYEQYV. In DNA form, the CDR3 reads TGTGCCAGCAGCCCTAGAGGGGGACAGGGTGGATACGAGCAGTACGTC.

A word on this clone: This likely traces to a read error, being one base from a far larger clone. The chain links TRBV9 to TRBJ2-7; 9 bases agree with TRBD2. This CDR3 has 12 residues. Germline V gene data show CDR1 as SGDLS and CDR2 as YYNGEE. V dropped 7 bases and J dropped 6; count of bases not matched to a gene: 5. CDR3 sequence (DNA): TGTGCCAGCGGAGCGGGAGGAGGCGAGCAGTACTTC. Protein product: CASGAGGGEQYF.

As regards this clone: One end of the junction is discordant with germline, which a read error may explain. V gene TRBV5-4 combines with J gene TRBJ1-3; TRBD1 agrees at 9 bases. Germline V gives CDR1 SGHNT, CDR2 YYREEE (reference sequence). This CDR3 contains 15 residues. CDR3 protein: CASSQLPGQGYTIYF. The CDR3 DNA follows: TGCGCCAGCAGCCAGTTACCGGGACAGGGATACACCATATATTTT.

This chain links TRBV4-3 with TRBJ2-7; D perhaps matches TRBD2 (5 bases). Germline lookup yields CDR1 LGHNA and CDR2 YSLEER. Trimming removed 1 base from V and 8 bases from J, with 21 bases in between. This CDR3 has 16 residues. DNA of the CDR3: TGCGCCAGCAGCCAAGGTATACACGGGGTAAATATCAAGCAGTACTTC. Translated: CASSQGIHGVNIKQYF.

The CDR3 is CASSPGGDRAGEAFF. CDR3 nucleotide sequence: TGTGCCAGCAGTCCCGGCGGCGACAGGGCCGGTGAAGCTTTCTTT. This chain connects TRBV28 to TRBJ1-1; 7 bases are a match to TRBD1. The CDR3 is 15 amino acids. Germline-derived CDR1 and CDR2 are MDHEN and SYDVKM. V was pared by 5 bases and J by 7 bases, with 13 bases of the junction left unmatched.

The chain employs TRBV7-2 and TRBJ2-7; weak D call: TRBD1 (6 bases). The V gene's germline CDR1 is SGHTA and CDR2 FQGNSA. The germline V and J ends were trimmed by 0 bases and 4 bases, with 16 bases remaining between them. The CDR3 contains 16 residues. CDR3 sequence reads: CASSLAQGPQGYEQYF. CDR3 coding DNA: TGTGCCAGCAGCTTAGCGCAGGGCCCACAGGGTTACGAGCAGTACTTC.